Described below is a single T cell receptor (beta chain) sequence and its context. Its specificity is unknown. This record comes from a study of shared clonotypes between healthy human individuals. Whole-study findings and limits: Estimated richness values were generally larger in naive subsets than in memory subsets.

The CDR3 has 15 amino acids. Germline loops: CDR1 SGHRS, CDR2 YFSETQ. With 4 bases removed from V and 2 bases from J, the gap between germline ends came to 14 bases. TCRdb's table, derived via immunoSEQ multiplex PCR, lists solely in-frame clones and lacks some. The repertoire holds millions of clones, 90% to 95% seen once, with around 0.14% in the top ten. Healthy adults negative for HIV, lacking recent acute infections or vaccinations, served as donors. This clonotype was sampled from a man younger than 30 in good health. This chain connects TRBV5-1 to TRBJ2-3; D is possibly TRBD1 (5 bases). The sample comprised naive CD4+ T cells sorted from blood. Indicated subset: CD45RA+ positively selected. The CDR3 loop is CASSRQPESTDTQYF. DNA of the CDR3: TGCGCCAGCAGCCGACAGCCTGAGTCCACAGATACGCAGTATTTT.